These 26 T cell receptor beta chains share one sample of origin, sequenced in a study of blood T cell repertoires in COVID-19. Produced via immunoSEQ multiplex PCR; TCRdb's table is partial and in-frame only. The sample lists 300,000 to 450,000 clones; roughly 90% were seen once. Sequenced sample: PBMCs or T cells enriched from blood (not recorded which). These receptors all stem from a woman in her 30s who had been exposed to COVID-19.

V is TRBV19 and J is TRBJ1-2; the D is unclear. With 11 bases removed from V and 0 bases from J, the gap between germline ends came to 19 bases. Germline assignment: CDR1 LNHDA and CDR2 SQIVND (reference sequence). The CDR3 length is 15 residues. The DNA for the CDR3 is TGTGCCGTGGTCAAGCGGGAGGGAACTAACTATGGCTACACCTTC. Its translation is CAVVKREGTNYGYTF.

V gene TRBV28 combines with J gene TRBJ1-6; D possibly corresponds to TRBD1 (6 bases). The CDR3 sequence is 14 residues long. Germline loops: CDR1 MDHEN, CDR2 SYDVKM. Trimming cost V 4 bases and J 7 bases, with 11 bases left between them. The CDR3 DNA reads as TGTGCCAGCAGTTCCCAGGGGAAGAATTCACCCCTCCACTTT. It translates to CASSSQGKNSPLHF.

V usage is TRBV9 and J usage is TRBJ2-7, with unresolved D. Germline CDR1 and CDR2: SGDLS and YYNGEE. The CDR3 is 16 amino acids. V lost 0 bases and J lost 3, with 16 bases in between. The CDR3 region is CASSVVPTGNGYEQYF. The CDR3 DNA reads as TGTGCCAGCAGCGTAGTCCCCACTGGTAATGGCTACGAGCAGTACTTC.

This chain joins TRBV4-2 and TRBJ2-1; 14 bases align to TRBD2. CDR1 is LGHNA, CDR2 YNFKEQ, per germline. Trimming cost V 5 bases and J 7 bases; bases outside gene matches: 13. The CDR3 length is 18 residues. For the CDR3, the DNA is TGTGCCAGCAGCACTCGACTAGCGGGAGGGTACGGTTGGAATGAGCAGTTCTTC. It codes for CASSTRLAGGYGWNEQFF.

This sequence joins TRBV6-6 and TRBJ2-7; possibly TRBD2 for D (6 bases). This CDR3 is 14 amino acids long. Germline values: CDR1 MNHNY, CDR2 SVGAGI (reference sequence). Trimming removed 5 bases at V and 4 bases at J, with 15 bases between. For the CDR3, the DNA is TGTGCCAGCAGTCCCGCGGGACTTCCTTACGAGCAGTACTTC. Its protein product is CASSPAGLPYEQYF.

V gene TRBV5-6 combines with J gene TRBJ1-1; D not certain. Germline values: CDR1 SGHDT, CDR2 YYEEEE. The CDR3 spans 15 residues. Trimming left V 4 bases short and J 0 bases short, with 13 bases between. CDR3 coding DNA: TGTGCCAGCAGCCCTCCGTTAGCAATGAACACTGAAGCTTTCTTT. The encoded protein is CASSPPLAMNTEAFF.

The chain links TRBV4-2 to TRBJ1-2, with 7 bases matching TRBD1. Losses at the gene ends were 0 bases for V and 4 bases for J; bases not matched to a gene: 8. Germline V CDR1 and CDR2: LGHNA, YNFKEQ. CDR3 length equals 16 residues. The CDR3: CASSQDTGQVAYGYTF. The CDR3 nucleotides are TGTGCCAGCAGCCAAGATACCGGACAGGTGGCCTATGGCTACACCTTC.

The chain uses TRBV11-3 and TRBJ2-7; TRBD2 is a possible D gene (6 bases). With 4 bases removed from V and 0 bases from J, the gap between germline ends came to 13 bases. Looked up from germline, CDR1 is SGHNT and CDR2 is YENEEA. The CDR3 consists of 15 residues. This CDR3 is CASSYAGTGSYEQYF. For the CDR3, the DNA is TGTGCCAGCAGCTACGCCGGGACTGGCTCCTACGAGCAGTACTTC.

This clone is a singleton in its sample. The rearrangement links TRBV6-5 to TRBJ2-1, with 12 bases that match TRBD2. V shed 6 bases, J shed 3 bases, and the junction held 3 bases outside the gene matches. The CDR3 consists of 15 residues. Germline CDR1 is MNHEY and CDR2 is SVGAGI. The CDR3 sequence is CASSRLAGVYNEQFF. The CDR3 coding sequence is TGTGCCAGCAGCCGACTAGCGGGAGTCTACAATGAGCAGTTCTTC.

This chain joins TRBV5-4 and TRBJ1-1, with D uncertain. In germline, CDR1 is SGHNT, CDR2 YYREEE (reference sequence). The CDR3 spans 12 residues. V lost 6 bases, J lost 0 bases, and 6 bases lay in between. This chain's CDR3 is CASNGVNTEAFF. The CDR3, as DNA: TGTGCCAGCAACGGGGTGAACACTGAAGCTTTCTTT.

With respect to this clone: Other DNA sequences from this sample encode an identical CDR3 as well. In DNA, the CDR3 is TGTGCCAGCAGTTCCGGACAGGGATATGGCTACACCTTC. Its protein is CASSSGQGYGYTF. The chain couples TRBV28 to TRBJ1-2, with 8 bases matching TRBD1. V was pared by 4 bases and J by 5 bases, with 3 bases of the junction left unmatched. Germline lookup yields CDR1 MDHEN and CDR2 SYDVKM. The CDR3 is 13 amino acids.

V and J are TRBV7-9 and TRBJ2-5, with 10 bases matching TRBD1. CDR1 and CDR2 (germline): SEHNR, FQNEAQ (reference sequence). With 4 bases clipped from V and 1 base from J, the junction kept 0 bases outside the gene matches. The CDR3 length is 14 residues. This CDR3 is CASSWDRGQETQYF. DNA for the CDR3: TGTGCCAGCAGCTGGGACAGGGGCCAAGAGACCCAGTACTTC.

The chain combines TRBV7-6 with TRBJ1-2; TRBD1 is a possible D gene (5 bases). From germline, CDR1 is SGHVS and CDR2 FNYEAQ. This CDR3 has 14 residues. Trimming left V 3 bases short and J 5 bases short, with 13 bases between. CDR3 coding DNA: TGTGCCAGCAGCTTGCAGGGAGGAAAGTATGGCTACACCTTC. Amino acid sequence: CASSLQGGKYGYTF.

The CDR3 sequence is CAWSVNSGSGETQYF. CDR3 in DNA: TGTGCCTGGAGTGTAAATAGCGGGAGTGGAGAGACCCAGTACTTC. The J gene is TRBJ2-5, the V gene TRBV30, with 9 bases that match TRBD2. The CDR3 runs 15 residues. V was pared by 0 bases and J by 4 bases, with 6 bases of the junction left unmatched. Germline lookup yields CDR1 GTSNPN and CDR2 SVGIG (reference sequence).

The chain is built from TRBV6-2 or TRBV6-3 and TRBJ2-7; TRBD2 agrees at 14 bases. Losses at the gene ends were 2 bases for V and 1 base for J; bases not matched to a gene: 10. This CDR3 contains 19 residues. Germline CDR1 is MNHEY and CDR2 is SVGEGT. The CDR3 loop reads CASSYRKYRLAGGSYEQYF. Here the CDR3 DNA reads TGTGCCAGCAGTTACCGGAAATACAGACTAGCGGGAGGGTCCTACGAGCAGTACTTC.

DNA of the CDR3: TGTGCCAGCAGCTTAAACTCAAACTCCTACAATGAGCAGTTCTTC. Encoded protein: CASSLNSNSYNEQFF. The rearrangement links TRBV7-3 to TRBJ2-1; no firm D call. Germline V gene lookup returns CDR1 SGHTA and CDR2 FQGTGA. This CDR3 comprises 15 residues. V lost 1 base to trimming and J lost 0 bases, with 7 bases between them.

The chain recombines TRBV9 with TRBJ2-2; D is unclear. Germline V gene data show CDR1 as SGDLS and CDR2 as YYNGEE. The CDR3 length is 15 residues. The ends were cut back, 0 bases at V and 1 base at J, with 7 bases in the middle. The CDR3 sequence is CASSVGAMNTGELFF. CDR3 in DNA: TGTGCCAGCAGCGTAGGGGCGATGAACACCGGGGAGCTGTTTTTT.

V is TRBV10-1 and J is TRBJ2-3; TRBD2 matches 12 bases. Trimming cost V 3 bases and J 2 bases; bases outside gene matches: 6. Germline V lookup: CDR1 WNHNN, CDR2 SYGVQD (reference sequence). The CDR3 is 17 amino acids. This CDR3 is CASSDPGLAGFTDTQYF. The CDR3 nucleotides read TGCGCCAGCAGTGACCCGGGACTAGCGGGCTTCACAGATACGCAGTATTTT.

In its sample, this clone was seen once. The rearrangement joins TRBV28 to TRBJ2-3; 13 nucleotides line up with TRBD2. CDR1 MDHEN and CDR2 SYDVKM come from the germline V gene. The ends lost 4 bases at V and 6 bases at J; junction bases unmatched: 7. The CDR3 runs 16 residues. DNA for the CDR3: TGTGCCAGCAGTTCGCTGGGACTAGCGGGACGGGATACGCAGTATTTT. Protein sequence: CASSSLGLAGRDTQYF.

The chain uses TRBV7-2 and TRBJ2-5, with 8 bases lining up with TRBD1. CDR1 and CDR2 from the germline V gene are SGHTA and FQGNSA. V shed 4 bases, J shed 6 bases, and the junction held 10 bases outside the gene matches. The CDR3 contains 15 residues. CDR3 nucleotide sequence: TGTGCCAGCAGCTCCCGACAGGGGTCTGGGCAGACCCAGTACTTC. The encoded protein is CASSSRQGSGQTQYF.

This sequence joins TRBV21-1 and TRBJ2-6; TRBD1, the D gene given by the table, was not confirmed from the DNA. TRBV21-1 constitutes a pseudogene. The length of the CDR3 is 19 residues. CDR3 sequence (DNA): TGTGCCAGCAGCAAGGTTAGTTTGCATGGGTCCAGGGGGGCCAACGTCCTGACTTTC. Its translation is CASSKVSLHGSRGANVLTF.

The chain links TRBV24-1 to TRBJ1-6, with D perhaps matching TRBD1 (5 bases). Trimming shortened V by 7 bases and J by 7 bases, and 10 bases separated the two germline ends. The CDR3 spans 13 residues. CDR1 is KGHDR and CDR2 is SFDVKD in the germline V gene. This chain's CDR3 is CATRGEDNSPLHF. CDR3 sequence (DNA): TGTGCCACCAGGGGGGAGGACAATTCACCCCTCCACTTT.

This clone was counted only a few times. The rearrangement joins TRBV30 to TRBJ2-7; 9 bases agree with TRBD2. V was pared by 0 bases and J by 0 bases, with 6 bases of the junction left unmatched. The germline CDR1 and CDR2 sequences are GTSNPN and SVGIG (reference sequence). The CDR3 extends over 16 amino acids. The CDR3 sequence: CAWSVHASGTSYEQYF. For the CDR3, the DNA is TGTGCCTGGAGTGTACATGCTAGCGGGACCTCCTACGAGCAGTACTTC. The complete variable domain, with remaining parts taken from reference TRBV30 and TRBJ2-7, reads SQTIHQWPATLVQPVGSPLSLECTVEGTSNPNLYWYRQAAGRGLQLLFYSVGIGQISSEVPQNLSASRPQDRQFILSSKKLLLSDSGFYLCAWSVHASGTSYEQYFGPGTRLTVT.

The V call is TRBV6-4, the J call TRBJ2-2; 13 bases fit TRBD2. CDR3 size: 17 residues. V gave up 3 bases and J gave up 2 bases; unmatched junction bases: 3. Germline assignment: CDR1 MRHNA and CDR2 SNTAGT. The CDR3 DNA reads TGTGCCAGCAGTGAACTAGCGGGAGGGATCAACACCGGGGAGCTGTTTTTT. This encodes CASSELAGGINTGELFF.

This clone showed up just once. V usage is TRBV25-1 and J usage is TRBJ1-2; 9 nucleotides align to TRBD1. V shed 5 bases and J 4 bases; nucleotides not matched to a gene: 11. The CDR3 extends over 16 amino acids. The germline gives CDR1 MGHDK, CDR2 SYGVNS. The DNA for the CDR3 is TGTGCCAGCAGTTCCCCTCGGACAGGGGCCAGCTATGGCTACACCTTC. Protein: CASSSPRTGASYGYTF.

Written as DNA, the CDR3 is TGCGCCAGCAGCTTGACCGGACCGAGTGAGGGGGACTACACCTTC. Translating it yields CASSLTGPSEGDYTF. The chain has TRBV5-1 and TRBJ1-2, with a tentative D call TRBD1 (6 bases). Germline V gene lookup returns CDR1 SGHRS and CDR2 YFSETQ. V was clipped by 1 base and J by 10 bases, with 20 bases between them. This CDR3 contains 15 residues.